The source of this T cell receptor beta chain is a study of beta chain features in type 1 diabetes (dated by TCRdb to 2016 to 2019). General notes on the study: Mean age, gender distribution, total cell number and subset yield did not differ between patients and healthy donors. A total of 90 million to 140 million sorted cells were examined across all samples, and RNA yield correlated strongly with the number of cells per subset. In the study, TCRB repertoires of sorted circulating CD4+ T cell subsets from recently diagnosed type 1 diabetes patients were compared with those of matched healthy donors. Whereas all 30 or so donors provided naive and central memory subsets, regulatory and stem cell-like memory subsets were isolated from just 8 patients and about eight healthy donors. What the research found in general, with its limitations: Patients with type 1 diabetes made fewer insertions and deleted more nucleotides at VDJ recombination sites, implying thymic rearrangement abnormalities. Because cDNA was sequenced instead of genomic DNA, activated cells with high expression could be over-represented, although the groups did not differ in activation or CD3 levels. Naive, central memory and regulatory TCRB repertoires appeared more similar among patients than among healthy donors. Because small numbers of individuals were included in the HLA sub-analyses, any influence of HLA type on TCRB rearrangement was left unresolved. PCR might favor shorter templates, but patient and control samples were amplified and corrected together, so any skew would affect both groups equally. In all four CD4+ subsets, TCRB CDR3 length was moderately but significantly shorter in type 1 diabetes patients.

Notes on this clone: What antigen it recognizes has not been identified. Base qualities are missing; no much larger clone stands one base away.

The V end loses 6 bases and the J end loses 6 bases, and a stretch of 8 bases separates them. The germline V gene yields MDHEN for CDR1 and SYDVKM for CDR2. The CDR3, from cysteine to phenylalanine, totals 11 residues. Solely the CDR3 DNA is kept, with 33 bases framed from the first base. Each donor gave one peripheral blood draw, around 100 mL on average, collected into heparinised tubes. A BD FACSAria II was used to sort naive, central memory, regulatory and stem cell-like memory CD4+ T cells with a panel that included CD45RO, CCR7, CD25, CD127, CD95 and CD27. Purity was above 95% for every sorted population. Right away, PBMCs were isolated by Lymphoprep density gradient centrifugation and were stained directly, with no culture step. Samples were stained and sorted in pairs, with one healthy donor and one patient per experiment, so that batch effects were minimized. The entire amount of isolated RNA was reverse transcribed using the High Capacity cDNA Reverse Transcription Kit, so the sequenced TCRB transcripts were expressed ones. Stem cell-like memory T cell samples underwent survey-depth immunoSEQ sequencing, averaging about 910,000 total reads per sample. Sorted cells were lysed in RLT buffer, and RNA was extracted using DNase-treated RNeasy Micro or Mini kits according to cell number. To prevent cross-contamination, every cell subset was processed on its own, while patient and healthy donor samples were processed together. The immunoSEQ multiplex PCR was used to amplify TCRB sequences from cDNA, yielding 87-bp fragments that span the CDR3 region. Amplicons were sequenced on the Illumina HiSeq platform. On the study's bioinformatics: Synthetic template baselines were used to correct PCR bias computationally, reads within Hamming distance 2 were collapsed, and singletons that could not be merged were discarded. Reads were aligned against IMGT to assign V, D and J genes, CDR3 length and insertions or deletions at six rearrangement sites. Within each subset, clonotype counts were normalized to sorted cell number, and only after that were true diversity and Gini coefficients computed with the tcR R package. Repertoire sharing was quantified using the overlap coefficient calculated on TCRB nucleotide sequences. This immuneACCESS table, as held by TCRdb, lists in-frame sequences with V and J called but not all clones. Of the missing ones, under half trace to an unresolved V gene in checked studies; the others have no known cause. D and trimming come from the DNA, and the V and J calls and clone size come from that table. For this sample there are 45,000 to 60,000 clones; just under 65% appear just once. Clones ranked in the top ten supply 0.29% of the sample.

Recombination connected TRBV28 to TRBJ1-2; TRBD1 is a possible D gene, resting on 6 matching bases. This clonotype was sampled from a woman aged 25 to 39 with type 1 diabetes. Source material: stem cell memory CD4+ T cells from blood. The label giving this sample's cell subset or site can be read as: stem cell-like memory CD4+ T cells. DNA sequence: TGTGCCAGCAGGTACAGGGATGGCTACACCTTC. Translated, it reads CASRYRDGYTF.